What follows is one T cell receptor (beta chain) and its context. Some clones are missing from TCRdb's copy, which holds only in-frame ones; the method was immunoSEQ multiplex PCR. Of around 71,000 clones listed, more than 90% are singletons. These data belong to a study of T cell changes during pregnancy in multiple sclerosis. Germline loops: CDR1 SEHNR, CDR2 FQNEAQ (reference sequence). The CDR3 runs 15 residues. V was pared by 2 bases and J by 4 bases, with 14 bases between. The material sequenced was peripheral blood, taken in the third trimester of pregnancy. The chain combines TRBV7-9 with TRBJ1-2; D remains ambiguous. This receptor was identified in a female donor with multiple sclerosis, enrolled in a pregnancy study. Here the CDR3 reads CASSLSAGSSYGYTF. CDR3 in DNA: TGTGCCAGCAGCTTAAGCGCGGGGTCGAGCTATGGCTACACCTTC.